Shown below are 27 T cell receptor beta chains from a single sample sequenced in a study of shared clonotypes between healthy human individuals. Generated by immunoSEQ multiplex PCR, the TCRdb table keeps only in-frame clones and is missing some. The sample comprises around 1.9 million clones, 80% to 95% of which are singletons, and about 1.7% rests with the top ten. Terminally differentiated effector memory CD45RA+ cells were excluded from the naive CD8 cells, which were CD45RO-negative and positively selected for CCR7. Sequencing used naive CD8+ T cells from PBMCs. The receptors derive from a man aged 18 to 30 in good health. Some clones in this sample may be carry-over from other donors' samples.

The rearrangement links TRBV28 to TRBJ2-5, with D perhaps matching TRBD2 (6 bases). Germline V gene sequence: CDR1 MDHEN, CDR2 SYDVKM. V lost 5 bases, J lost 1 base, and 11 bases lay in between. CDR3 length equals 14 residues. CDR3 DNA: TGTGCCAGCAGTCCCCGGGACTTCCAAGAGACCCAGTACTTC. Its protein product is CASSPRDFQETQYF.

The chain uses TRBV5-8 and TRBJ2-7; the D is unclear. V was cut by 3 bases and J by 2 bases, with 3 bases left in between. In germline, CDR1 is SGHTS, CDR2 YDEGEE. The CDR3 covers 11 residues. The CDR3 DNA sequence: TGTGCCAGCAGCTGGACCTACGAGCAGTACTTC. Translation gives CASSWTYEQYF.

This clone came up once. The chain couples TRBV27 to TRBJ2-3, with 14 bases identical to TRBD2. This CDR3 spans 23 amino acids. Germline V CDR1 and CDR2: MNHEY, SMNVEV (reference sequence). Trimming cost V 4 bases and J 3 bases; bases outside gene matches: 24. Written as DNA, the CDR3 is TGTGCCAGCAGTTCGCCCGGGACAGCACGAACGGGACTAGCGGGAGTCCGGACAGATACGCAGTATTTT. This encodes CASSSPGTARTGLAGVRTDTQYF.

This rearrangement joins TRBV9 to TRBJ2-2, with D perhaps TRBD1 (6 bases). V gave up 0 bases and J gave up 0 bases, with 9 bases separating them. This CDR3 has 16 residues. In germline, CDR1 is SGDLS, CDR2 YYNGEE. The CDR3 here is CASSVEAGANTGELFF. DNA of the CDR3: TGTGCCAGCAGCGTAGAGGCAGGGGCGAACACCGGGGAGCTGTTTTTT.

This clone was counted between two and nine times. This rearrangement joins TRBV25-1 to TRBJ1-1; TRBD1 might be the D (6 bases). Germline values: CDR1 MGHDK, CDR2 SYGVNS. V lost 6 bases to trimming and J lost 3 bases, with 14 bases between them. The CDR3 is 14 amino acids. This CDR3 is CASSLTGPYTEAFF. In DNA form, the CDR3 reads TGTGCCAGCAGCCTAACAGGGCCCTACACTGAAGCTTTCTTT. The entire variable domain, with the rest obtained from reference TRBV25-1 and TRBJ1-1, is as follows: EADIYQTPRYLVIGTGKKITLECSQTMGHDKMYWYQQDPGMELHLIHYSYGVNSTEKGDLSSESTVSRIRTEHFPLTLESARPSHTSQYLCASSLTGPYTEAFFGQGTRLTVV.

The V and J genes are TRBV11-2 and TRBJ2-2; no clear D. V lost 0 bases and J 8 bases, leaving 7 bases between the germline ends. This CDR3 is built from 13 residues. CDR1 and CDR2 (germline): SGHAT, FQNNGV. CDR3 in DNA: TGTGCCAGCAGCTTAGATACGAGGGGGGAGCTGTTTTTT. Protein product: CASSLDTRGELFF.

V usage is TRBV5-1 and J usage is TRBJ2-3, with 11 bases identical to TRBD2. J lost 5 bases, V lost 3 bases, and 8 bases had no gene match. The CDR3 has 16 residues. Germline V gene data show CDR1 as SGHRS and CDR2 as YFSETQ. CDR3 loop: CASSWISGRARDTQYF. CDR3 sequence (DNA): TGCGCCAGCAGCTGGATTAGCGGGAGGGCGAGAGATACGCAGTATTTT.

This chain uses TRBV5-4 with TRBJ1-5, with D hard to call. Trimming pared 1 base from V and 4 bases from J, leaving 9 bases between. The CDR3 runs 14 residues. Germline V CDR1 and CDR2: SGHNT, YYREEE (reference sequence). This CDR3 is CASSLKGLNQPQHF. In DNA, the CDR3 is TGTGCCAGCAGCTTGAAGGGTCTAAATCAGCCCCAGCATTTT.

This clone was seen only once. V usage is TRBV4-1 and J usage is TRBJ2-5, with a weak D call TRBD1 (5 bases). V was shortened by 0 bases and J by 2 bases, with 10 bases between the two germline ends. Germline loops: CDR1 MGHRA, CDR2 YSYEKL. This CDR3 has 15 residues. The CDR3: CASSQDWTPQETQYF. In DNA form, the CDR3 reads TGCGCCAGCAGCCAAGATTGGACACCTCAAGAGACCCAGTACTTC.

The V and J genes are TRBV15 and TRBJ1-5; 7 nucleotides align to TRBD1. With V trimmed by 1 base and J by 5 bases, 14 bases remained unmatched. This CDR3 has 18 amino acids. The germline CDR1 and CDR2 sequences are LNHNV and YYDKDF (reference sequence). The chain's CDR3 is CATSRAGTELYSDQPQHF. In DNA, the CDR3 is TGTGCCACCAGCAGAGCTGGGACAGAACTTTACAGCGATCAGCCCCAGCATTTT.

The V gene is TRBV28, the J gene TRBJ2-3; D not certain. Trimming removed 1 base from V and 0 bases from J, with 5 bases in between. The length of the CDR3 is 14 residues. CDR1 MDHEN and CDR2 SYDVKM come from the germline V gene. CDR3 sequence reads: CASSLFRSTDTQYF. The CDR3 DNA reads TGTGCCAGCAGTTTATTCCGCAGCACAGATACGCAGTATTTT. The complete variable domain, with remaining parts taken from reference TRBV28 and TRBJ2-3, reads DVKVTQSSRYLVKRTGEKVFLECVQDMDHENMFWYRQDPGLGLRLIYFSYDVKMKEKGDIPEGYSVSREKKERFSLILESASTNQTSMYLCASSLFRSTDTQYFGPGTRLTVL.

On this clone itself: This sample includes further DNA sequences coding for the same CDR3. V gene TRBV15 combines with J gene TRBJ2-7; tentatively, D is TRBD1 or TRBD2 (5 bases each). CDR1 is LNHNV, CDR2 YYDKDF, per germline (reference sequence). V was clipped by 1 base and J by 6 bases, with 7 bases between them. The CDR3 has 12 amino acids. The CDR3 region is CATSRGGIEQYF. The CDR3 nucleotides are TGTGCCACCAGCAGAGGGGGGATCGAGCAGTACTTC.

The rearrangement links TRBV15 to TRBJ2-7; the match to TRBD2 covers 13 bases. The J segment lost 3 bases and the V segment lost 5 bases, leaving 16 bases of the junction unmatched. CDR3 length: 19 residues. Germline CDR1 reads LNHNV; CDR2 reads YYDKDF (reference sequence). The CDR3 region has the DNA TGTGCCACCAGCGGGCGACTAGCGGGAGGCCCCTCTATGGTCTACGAGCAGTACTTC. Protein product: CATSGRLAGGPSMVYEQYF.

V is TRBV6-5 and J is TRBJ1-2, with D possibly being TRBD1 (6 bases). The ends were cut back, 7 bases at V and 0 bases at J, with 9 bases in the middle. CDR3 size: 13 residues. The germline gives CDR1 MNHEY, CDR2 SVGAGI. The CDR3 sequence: CASKYRANYGYTF. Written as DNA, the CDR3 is TGTGCCAGCAAGTACAGGGCTAACTATGGCTACACCTTC.

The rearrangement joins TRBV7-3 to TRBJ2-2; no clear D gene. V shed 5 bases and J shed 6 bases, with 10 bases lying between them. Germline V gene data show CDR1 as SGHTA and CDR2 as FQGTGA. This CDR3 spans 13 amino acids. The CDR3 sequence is CASSRDVAGELFF. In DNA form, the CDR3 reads TGTGCCAGCAGCCGTGACGTGGCCGGGGAGCTGTTTTTT.

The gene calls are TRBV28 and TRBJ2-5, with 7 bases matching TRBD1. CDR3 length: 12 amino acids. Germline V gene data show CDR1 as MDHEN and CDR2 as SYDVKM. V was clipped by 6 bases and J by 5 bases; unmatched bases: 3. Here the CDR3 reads CASRDRPETQYF. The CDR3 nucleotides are TGTGCCAGCAGGGACAGGCCGGAGACCCAGTACTTC.

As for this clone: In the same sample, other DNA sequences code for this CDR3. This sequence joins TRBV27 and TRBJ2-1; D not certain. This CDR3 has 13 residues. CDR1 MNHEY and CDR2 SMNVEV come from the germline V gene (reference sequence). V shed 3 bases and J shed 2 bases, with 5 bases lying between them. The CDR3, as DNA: TGTGCCAGCAGTTTCGGGCCCTACAATGAGCAGTTCTTC. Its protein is CASSFGPYNEQFF.

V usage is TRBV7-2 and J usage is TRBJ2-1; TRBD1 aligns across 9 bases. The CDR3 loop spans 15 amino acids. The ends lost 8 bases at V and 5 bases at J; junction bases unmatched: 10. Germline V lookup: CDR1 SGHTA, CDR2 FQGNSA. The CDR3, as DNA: TGTGCCAGCCCGGACAGGGGTTTGTTTGACAATGAGCAGTTCTTC. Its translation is CASPDRGLFDNEQFF.

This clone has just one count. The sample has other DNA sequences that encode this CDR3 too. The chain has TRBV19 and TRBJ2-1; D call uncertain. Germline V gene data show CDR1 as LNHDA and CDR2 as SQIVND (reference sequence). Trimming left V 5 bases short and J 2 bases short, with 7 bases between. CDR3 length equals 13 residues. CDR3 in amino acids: CASSPRTYNEQFF. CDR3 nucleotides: TGTGCCAGTAGTCCCCGAACCTACAATGAGCAGTTCTTC.

DNA for the CDR3: TGTGCCAGCAGCTTAGAGGACAAGTACACCGGGGAGCTGTTTTTT. Its translation is CASSLEDKYTGELFF. This chain links TRBV11-1 with TRBJ2-2, with a tentative D call TRBD1 (5 bases). Trimming stripped 1 base from V and 3 bases from J, with 9 bases between. CDR1 and CDR2 (germline): SGHAT, FQDESV (reference sequence). The CDR3 is 15 residues long.

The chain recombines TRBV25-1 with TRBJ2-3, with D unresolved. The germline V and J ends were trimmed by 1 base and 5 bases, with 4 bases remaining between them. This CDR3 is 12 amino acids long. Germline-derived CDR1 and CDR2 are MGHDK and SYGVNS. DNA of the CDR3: TGTGCCAGCAGTGAATGGGAAGATACGCAGTATTTT. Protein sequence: CASSEWEDTQYF.

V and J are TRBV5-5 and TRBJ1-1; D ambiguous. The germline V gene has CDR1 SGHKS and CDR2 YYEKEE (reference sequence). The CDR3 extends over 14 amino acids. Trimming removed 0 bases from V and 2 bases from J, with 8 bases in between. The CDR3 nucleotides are TGTGCCAGCAGCTTGGCACGGGCAAACACTGAAGCTTTCTTT. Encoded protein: CASSLARANTEAFF.

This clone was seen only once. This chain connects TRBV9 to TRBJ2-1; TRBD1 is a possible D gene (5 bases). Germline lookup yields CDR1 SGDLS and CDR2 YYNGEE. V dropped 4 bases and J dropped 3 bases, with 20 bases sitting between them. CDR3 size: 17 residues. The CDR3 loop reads CASSHSRGAGIYNEQFF. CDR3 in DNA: TGTGCCAGCAGCCATTCTAGGGGTGCAGGGATCTACAATGAGCAGTTCTTC.

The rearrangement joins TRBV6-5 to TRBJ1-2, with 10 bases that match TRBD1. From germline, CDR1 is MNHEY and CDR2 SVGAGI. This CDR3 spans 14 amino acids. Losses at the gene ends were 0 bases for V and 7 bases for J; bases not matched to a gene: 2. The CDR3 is CASSYSDRGPGYTF. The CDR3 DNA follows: TGTGCCAGCAGTTACTCCGACAGGGGGCCTGGCTACACCTTC.

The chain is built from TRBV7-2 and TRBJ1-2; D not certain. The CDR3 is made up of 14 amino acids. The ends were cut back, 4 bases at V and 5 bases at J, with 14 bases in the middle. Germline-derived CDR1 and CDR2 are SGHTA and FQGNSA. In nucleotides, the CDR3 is TGTGCCAGCAGCTACGGGGTTATTCTGTATGGCTACACCTTC. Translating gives CASSYGVILYGYTF.

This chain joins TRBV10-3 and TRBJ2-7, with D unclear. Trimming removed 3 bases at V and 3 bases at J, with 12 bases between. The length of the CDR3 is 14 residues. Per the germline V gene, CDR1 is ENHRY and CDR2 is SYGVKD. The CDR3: CAISEKDVNYEQYF. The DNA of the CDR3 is TGTGCCATCAGTGAAAAGGACGTAAACTACGAGCAGTACTTC.

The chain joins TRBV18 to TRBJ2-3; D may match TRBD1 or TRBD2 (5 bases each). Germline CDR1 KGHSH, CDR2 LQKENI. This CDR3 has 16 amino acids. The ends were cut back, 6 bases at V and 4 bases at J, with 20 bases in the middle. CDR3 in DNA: TGTGCCAGCTCGTCTTCCGGGGCCCGGTGGGCAGATACGCAGTATTTT. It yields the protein CASSSSGARWADTQYF. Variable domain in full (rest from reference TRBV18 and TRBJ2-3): NAGVMQNPRHLVRRRGQEARLRCSPMKGHSHVYWYRQLPEEGLKFMVYLQKENIIDESGMPKERFSAEFPKEGPSILRIQQVVRGDSAAYFCASSSSGARWADTQYFGPGTRLTVL.